This is a list of T cell receptor beta chains from one sample in a study of blood T cell repertoires in COVID-19. Here immunoSEQ multiplex PCR was the method, and the copy in TCRdb shows in-frame clones only, minus some. The sample yields 250,000 to 350,000 clones, 70% to 90% seen once. The specimen was peripheral blood. The receptors derive from a woman in her forties or fifties with COVID-19, enrolled during active disease. Each CDR3 is given with its conserved first and last residue.

V gene	J gene	CDR3 protein
TRBV7-3	TRBJ2-3	CASSSDGDQTDTQYF
TRBV30	TRBJ2-7	CAWSPMRERESPRAYEQYF
TRBV3-1/TRBV3-2	TRBJ2-6	CASSQEFGSGSYTSGANVLTF
TRBV3-1/TRBV3-2	TRBJ2-5	CASSHRRGRSSGETQYF
TRBV4-1	TRBJ2-5	CASSQRTGVETQYF
TRBV4-2	TRBJ1-2	CASSHSTGTTYGYTF
TRBV7-9	TRBJ2-2	CASSRPLAPGELFF
TRBV2	TRBJ2-1	CASITSAVHNEQFF
TRBV5-6	TRBJ2-1	CASSHGLNNEQFF
TRBV10-3	TRBJ1-6	CAISEPGQGPNSPLHF
TRBV7-3	TRBJ2-1	CASSSGGTGRNEQFF
TRBV9	TRBJ1-2	CASSVPDRGSYGYTF
TRBV3-1/TRBV3-2	TRBJ2-2	CASSPRDRGLVELFF
TRBV30	TRBJ2-3	CAYRLAGGTDTQYF
TRBV11-3	TRBJ2-1	CASSLRSGGNVEQFF
TRBV15	TRBJ2-7	CATSRDRLAAHEQYF
TRBV11-2	TRBJ2-7	CASSLVAVSYEQYF
TRBV5-4	TRBJ1-2	CASRVVGGDGYTF
TRBV7-2	TRBJ2-7	CASSRDSHNAYEQYF
TRBV30	TRBJ1-4	CAWRGTTRGNEKLFF
TRBV6-5	TRBJ1-4	CASSPGQDNEKLFF
TRBV12-3/TRBV12-4	TRBJ1-2	CASTNSGLGYTF
TRBV19	TRBJ2-2	CASSITGSGELFF
TRBV29-1	TRBJ2-3	CSVAREGLRGDTQYF
TRBV7-6	TRBJ1-2	CASSLAGSQGRRGYTF
TRBV2	TRBJ2-3	CASSGGGARGDTQYF
TRBV4-1	TRBJ2-7	CASSQDSPGVFAWGEQYF
TRBV11-3	TRBJ2-7	CASRRDSYEQYF
TRBV29-1	TRBJ1-2	CSVEAGSHGYTF
TRBV30	TRBJ2-1	CAWSYRGSEQFF
TRBV30	TRBJ2-5	CAWSGNSWETQYF